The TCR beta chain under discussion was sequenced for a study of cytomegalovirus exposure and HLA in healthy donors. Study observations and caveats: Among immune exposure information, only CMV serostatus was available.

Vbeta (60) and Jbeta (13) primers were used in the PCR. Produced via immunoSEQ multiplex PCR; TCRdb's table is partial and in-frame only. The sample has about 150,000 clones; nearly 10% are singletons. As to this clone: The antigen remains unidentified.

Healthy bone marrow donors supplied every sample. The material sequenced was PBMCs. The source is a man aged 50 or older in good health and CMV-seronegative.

The CDR3 region is CASSEVLAGVNEQFF. The DNA of the CDR3 is TGTGCCAGCAGTGAAGTGCTAGCGGGGGTTAATGAGCAGTTCTTC. J is TRBJ2-1 and V is TRBV6-1, with TRBD2 matching over 10 bases. Germline V CDR1 and CDR2: MNHNS, SASEGT. This CDR3 has 15 residues. V was pared by 1 base and J by 7 bases, with 4 bases of the junction left unmatched.